The 23 T cell receptor beta chains given below trace back to one sample, sequenced in a study of blood T cell repertoires in COVID-19. Sequencing was performed with immunoSEQ multiplex PCR; in TCRdb, only in-frame clones are kept and a portion is missing. Of 150,000 to 200,000 clones listed, roughly 84% are singletons. Material for sequencing was peripheral blood. These receptors originate from a woman in her 70s with COVID-19, enrolled during active disease.

This clone counts as medium-sized. The V gene is TRBV29-1, the J gene TRBJ1-1; 8 bases line up with TRBD1. CDR3 length: 14 residues. J was trimmed by 4 bases and V by 5 bases; bases with no gene match: 9. Germline V gives CDR1 SQVTM, CDR2 ANQGSEA. CDR3: CSVPRTGLGTEAFF. The DNA for the CDR3 is TGCAGCGTTCCCAGGACAGGGCTTGGCACTGAAGCTTTCTTT.

The V call is TRBV6-5, the J call TRBJ2-3; tentative D call: TRBD2 (6 bases). Germline CDR1 reads MNHEY; CDR2 reads SVGAGI. CDR3 length equals 15 residues. Trimming took off 0 bases at V and 4 bases at J, with 11 bases between the two ends. The CDR3 DNA reads TGTGCCAGCAGTTACTCGAACGGCGGGGCAGATACGCAGTATTTT. Translation gives CASSYSNGGADTQYF.

CDR3 protein: CASSLWGQGADTQYF. The CDR3 DNA sequence: TGTGCCAGCAGCTTGTGGGGACAGGGGGCAGATACGCAGTATTTT. The chain recombines TRBV5-8 with TRBJ2-3; 11 bases agree with TRBD1. This CDR3 contains 15 residues. V shed 1 base, J shed 4 bases, and the junction held 2 bases outside the gene matches. Germline V gives CDR1 SGHTS, CDR2 YDEGEE.

J is TRBJ1-3 and V is TRBV19; D may be TRBD1 (5 bases). Trimming pared 5 bases from V and 1 base from J, leaving 12 bases between. This CDR3 spans 15 amino acids. The germline CDR1 and CDR2 sequences are LNHDA and SQIVND (reference sequence). The CDR3 nucleotides read TGTGCCAGTAGTGCTCCGGGACTTTCTGGAAACACCATATATTTT. Amino acids: CASSAPGLSGNTIYF.

The CDR3 loop is CASKIGTSGDTQYF. Written as DNA, the CDR3 is TGTGCCAGCAAAATAGGGACCAGCGGGGATACGCAGTATTTT. This chain links TRBV6-6 with TRBJ2-3, with D perhaps matching TRBD2 (6 bases). Germline V gives CDR1 MNHNY, CDR2 SVGAGI (reference sequence). The CDR3 has 14 amino acids. Trimming took 7 bases from V and 6 from J, leaving 17 bases between them.

This chain connects TRBV19 to TRBJ1-6; tentative D call: TRBD1 (5 bases). This CDR3 has 17 amino acids. CDR1 and CDR2 from the germline V gene are LNHDA and SQIVND (reference sequence). V lost 7 bases and J lost 0, with 16 bases in between. The CDR3: CASKFIGASSYNSPLHF. The DNA of the CDR3 is TGTGCCAGTAAATTCATAGGGGCCAGCTCCTATAATTCACCCCTCCACTTT.

The V call is TRBV27, the J call TRBJ1-6; possible D gene TRBD1, 6 bases. This CDR3 has 14 residues. Per germline, CDR1 MNHEY and CDR2 SMNVEV (reference sequence). Trimming removed 0 bases at V and 11 bases at J, with 11 bases between. The CDR3 DNA sequence: TGTGCCAGCAGTTTATCTGGACAGATGACACCCCTCCACTTT. Protein: CASSLSGQMTPLHF.

The CDR3 nucleotides read TGTGCCAGCAGCCTCCGGGACAGCCGTGGAGGCTACACCTTC. It specifies CASSLRDSRGGYTF. The chain uses TRBV3-1 (or the pseudogene TRBV3-2) and TRBJ1-2; TRBD1 matches 7 bases. The germline CDR1 and CDR2 sequences are LGHDT and YNNKEL (reference sequence). CDR3 length: 14 amino acids. The V segment lost 4 bases and the J segment 8 bases; nucleotides outside the gene matches: 10.

The gene calls are TRBV6-1 and TRBJ1-6; 10 nucleotides agree with TRBD1. The germline V gene encodes CDR1 MNHNS and CDR2 SASEGT. CDR3 length equals 15 residues. Germline trimming cut 3 bases from V and 6 bases from J; bases unmatched to any gene: 2. This CDR3 is CASSEDRGANSPLHF. The DNA for the CDR3 is TGTGCCAGCAGTGAGGACAGGGGGGCTAATTCACCCCTCCACTTT.

The J gene is TRBJ2-7, the V gene TRBV10-3; TRBD1 matches at 7 bases. Germline CDR1 ENHRY, CDR2 SYGVKD. This CDR3 comprises 16 residues. Trimming cost V 3 bases and J 2 bases; bases outside gene matches: 10. CDR3 bases: TGTGCCATCAGTGACCCTGGACAGGAGAAGGCCTACGAGCAGTACGTC. This sequence encodes CAISDPGQEKAYEQYV.

V gene TRBV6-5 combines with J gene TRBJ1-3; D gene unclear. The CDR3 totals 12 residues. Looked up from germline, CDR1 is MNHEY and CDR2 is SVGAGI. Written as DNA, the CDR3 is TGTGTAGCGGGAGCATGGGGAAACACCATATATTTT. As protein: CVAGAWGNTIYF.

The CDR3 is CASSSTLGTGAGYTF. The CDR3 region has the DNA TGTGCCAGTAGTTCTACCCTCGGGACAGGGGCCGGCTACACCTTC. The chain has TRBV19 and TRBJ1-2; TRBD1 matches 10 bases. The CDR3 contains 15 residues. Germline V gene lookup returns CDR1 LNHDA and CDR2 SQIVND (reference sequence). V dropped 5 bases and J dropped 8; count of bases not matched to a gene: 11.

The V and J genes are TRBV5-1 and TRBJ2-7; TRBD2 aligns across 7 bases. CDR3 length: 15 residues. The V segment lost 3 bases and the J segment 0 bases; nucleotides outside the gene matches: 6. Germline V gene lookup returns CDR1 SGHRS and CDR2 YFSETQ. CDR3 DNA sequence: TGCGCCAGCAGCTGGGGGGGAAGCATCTCCTACGAGCAGTACTTC. It yields the protein CASSWGGSISYEQYF.

J is TRBJ2-7 and V is TRBV11-2, with D maybe TRBD2 (6 bases). The V end was cut by 7 bases, the J end by 2 bases, with 18 bases between. This CDR3 has 15 residues. The germline CDR1 and CDR2 sequences are SGHAT and FQNNGV. In DNA form, the CDR3 reads TGTGCCAGCACCCTCGGAGGGTCGCAGGCCTACGAGCAGTACTTC. Translation gives CASTLGGSQAYEQYF.

The chain uses TRBV27 and TRBJ2-1; 7 bases line up with TRBD2. Germline trimming cut 3 bases from V and 6 bases from J; bases unmatched to any gene: 8. The CDR3 consists of 15 residues. In germline, CDR1 is MNHEY, CDR2 SMNVEV (reference sequence). CDR3 nucleotide sequence: TGTGCCAGCAGTTTTGGGCGGGAGAGAAGCAATGAGCAGTTCTTC. Translation gives CASSFGRERSNEQFF.

The rearrangement joins TRBV5-1 to TRBJ1-3; 8 bases map to TRBD1. The V gene end was trimmed by 0 bases and the J gene end by 7 bases; junction bases not matched to a gene: 6. From germline, CDR1 is SGHRS and CDR2 YFSETQ. The CDR3 has 15 residues. CDR3 in DNA: TGCGCCAGCAGCTTGGGAGGGACAGGCGTCAACACCATATATTTT. The encoded protein is CASSLGGTGVNTIYF. Full variable domain (rest looked up from reference TRBV5-1 and TRBJ1-3): KAGVTQTPRYLIKTRGQQVTLSCSPISGHRSVSWYQQTPGQGLQFLFEYFSETQRNKGNFPGRFSGRQFSNSRSEMNVSTLELGDSALYLCASSLGGTGVNTIYFGEGSWLTVV.

This rearrangement joins TRBV5-4 to TRBJ2-4; a weak D match, TRBD2 (5 bases). Per the germline V gene, CDR1 is SGHNT and CDR2 is YYREEE (reference sequence). The CDR3 contains 15 residues. Trimming left V 4 bases short and J 3 bases short, with 14 bases between. CDR3 amino acids: CASSPEFGDKNIQYF. The CDR3, as DNA: TGTGCCAGCAGCCCGGAGTTCGGGGACAAAAACATTCAGTACTTC. Together with reference TRBV5-4 and TRBJ2-4, the CDR3 gives the full variable domain: ETGVTQSPTHLIKTRGQQVTLRCSSQSGHNTVSWYQQALGQGPQFIFQYYREEENGRGNFPPRFSGLQFPNYSSELNVNALELDDSALYLCASSPEFGDKNIQYFGAGTRLSVL.

V is TRBV4-2 and J is TRBJ2-3; TRBD1 matches at 9 bases. The length of the CDR3 is 19 residues. V lost 0 bases, J lost 1 base, and 11 bases stayed unmatched. Germline V gene lookup returns CDR1 LGHNA and CDR2 YNFKEQ. CDR3 in DNA: TGTGCCAGCAGCCAAGAACGTGTGGGACAGGGTTACGGCACAGATACGCAGTATTTT. This translates into CASSQERVGQGYGTDTQYF.

This rearrangement joins TRBV18 to TRBJ2-4, with no clear D. This CDR3 comprises 13 residues. Per germline, CDR1 KGHSH and CDR2 LQKENI. V lost 5 bases and J lost 8, with 13 bases in between. The CDR3 region has the DNA TGTGCCAGCTCATCCCCCCCCGAGGACATTCAGTACTTC. Its protein is CASSSPPEDIQYF.

The V gene is TRBV6-5, the J gene TRBJ1-2; D is uncertain. The CDR3 totals 15 residues. Germline V gene data show CDR1 as MNHEY and CDR2 as SVGAGI. The V end was cut by 2 bases, the J end by 7 bases, with 17 bases between. This CDR3 reads CASSYNTASTSGYTF. The CDR3 nucleotides are TGTGCCAGCAGTTACAATACAGCTTCGACTAGTGGCTACACCTTC.

This sequence joins TRBV29-1 and TRBJ2-7, with a tentative D call TRBD1 (6 bases). With 4 bases removed from V and 4 bases from J, the gap between germline ends came to 11 bases. CDR1 and CDR2 (germline): SQVTM, ANQGSEA. The CDR3 loop spans 12 amino acids. This chain's CDR3 is CSVAGTRYEQYF. CDR3 nucleotides: TGCAGCGTTGCGGGGACACGTTACGAGCAGTACTTC.

This chain connects TRBV3-1 (or the pseudogene TRBV3-2) to TRBJ2-2, with D possibly TRBD1 on 5 matching bases. Trimming pared 3 bases from V and 1 base from J, leaving 6 bases between. This CDR3 region has 14 residues. Germline assignment: CDR1 LGHDT and CDR2 YNNKEL (reference sequence). CDR3 DNA sequence: TGTGCCAGCAGCCAGCAGGGGAACACCGGGGAGCTGTTTTTT. Residues: CASSQQGNTGELFF.

The rearrangement links TRBV10-3 to TRBJ2-2; 11 nucleotides match TRBD2. Germline V gene sequence: CDR1 ENHRY, CDR2 SYGVKD. The V segment lost 4 bases and the J segment 5 bases; nucleotides outside the gene matches: 9. The CDR3 spans 17 residues. Written as DNA, the CDR3 is TGTGCCATCAGTGGCCTTTCTAGCGGGGGGCGGACCGGGGAGCTGTTTTTT. This encodes CAISGLSSGGRTGELFF.